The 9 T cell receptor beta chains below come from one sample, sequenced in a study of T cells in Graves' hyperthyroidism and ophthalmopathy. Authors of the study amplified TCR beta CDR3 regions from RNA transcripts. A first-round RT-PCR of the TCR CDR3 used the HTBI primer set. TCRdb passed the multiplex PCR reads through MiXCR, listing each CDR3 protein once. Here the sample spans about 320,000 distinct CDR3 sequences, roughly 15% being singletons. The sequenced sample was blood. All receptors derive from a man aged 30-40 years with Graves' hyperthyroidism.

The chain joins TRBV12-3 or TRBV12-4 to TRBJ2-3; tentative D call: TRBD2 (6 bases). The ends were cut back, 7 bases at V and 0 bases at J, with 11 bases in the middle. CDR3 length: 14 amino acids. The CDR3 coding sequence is TGTGCCAGCACCGACCGGGGGAGCACAGATACGCAGTATTTT. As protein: CASTDRGSTDTQYF.

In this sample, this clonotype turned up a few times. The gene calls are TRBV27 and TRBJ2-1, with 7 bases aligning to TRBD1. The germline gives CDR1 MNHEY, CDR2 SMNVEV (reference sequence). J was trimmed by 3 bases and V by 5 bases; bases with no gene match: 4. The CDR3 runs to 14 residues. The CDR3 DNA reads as TGTGCCAGCAGTCTTGACAGGGACTACAATGAGCAGTTCTTC. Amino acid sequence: CASSLDRDYNEQFF.

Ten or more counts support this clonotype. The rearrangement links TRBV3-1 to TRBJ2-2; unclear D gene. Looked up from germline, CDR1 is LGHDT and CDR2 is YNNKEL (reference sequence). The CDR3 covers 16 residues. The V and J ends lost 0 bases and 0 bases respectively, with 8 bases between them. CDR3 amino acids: CASSQDWVANTGELFF. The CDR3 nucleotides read TGTGCCAGCAGCCAAGATTGGGTAGCGAACACCGGGGAGCTGTTTTTT.

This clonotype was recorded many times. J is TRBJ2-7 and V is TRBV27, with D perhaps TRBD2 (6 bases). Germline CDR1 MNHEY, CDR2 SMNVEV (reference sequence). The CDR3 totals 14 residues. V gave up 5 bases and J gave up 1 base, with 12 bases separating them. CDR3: CASSRKGTSYEQYF. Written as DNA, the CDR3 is TGTGCCAGCAGTCGAAAGGGGACTTCCTACGAGCAGTACTTC.

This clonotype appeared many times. Here the CDR3 DNA reads TGTGCCAGCGGGGACTTAGCTTACAATGAGCAGTTCTTC. Residues: CASGDLAYNEQFF. The chain has TRBV2 and TRBJ2-1; D may be TRBD2 (6 bases). CDR3 length: 13 amino acids. Germline CDR1 is SNHLY and CDR2 is FYNNEI. Trimming cost V 8 bases and J 4 bases, with 12 bases left between them.

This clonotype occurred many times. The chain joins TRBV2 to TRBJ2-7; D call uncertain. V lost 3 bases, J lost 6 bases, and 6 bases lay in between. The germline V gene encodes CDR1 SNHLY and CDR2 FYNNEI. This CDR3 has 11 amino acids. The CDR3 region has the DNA TGTGCCAGCAGTGAGTACGGCGAGCAGTACTTC. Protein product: CASSEYGEQYF.

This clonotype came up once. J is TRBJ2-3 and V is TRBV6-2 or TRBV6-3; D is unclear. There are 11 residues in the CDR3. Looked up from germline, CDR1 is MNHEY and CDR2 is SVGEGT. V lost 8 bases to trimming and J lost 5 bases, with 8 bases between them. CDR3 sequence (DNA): TGTGCCAGCCGCATCCGAGATACGCAGTATTTT. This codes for CASRIRDTQYF.

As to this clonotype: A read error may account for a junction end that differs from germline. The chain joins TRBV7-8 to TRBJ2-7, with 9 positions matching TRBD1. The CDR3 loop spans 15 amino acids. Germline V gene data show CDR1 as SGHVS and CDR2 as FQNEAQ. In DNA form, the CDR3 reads TGCGCCAGCAGCCAAGAAGGGACAGGGTCCTACGAGCAGTACTTC. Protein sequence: CASSQEGTGSYEQYF.

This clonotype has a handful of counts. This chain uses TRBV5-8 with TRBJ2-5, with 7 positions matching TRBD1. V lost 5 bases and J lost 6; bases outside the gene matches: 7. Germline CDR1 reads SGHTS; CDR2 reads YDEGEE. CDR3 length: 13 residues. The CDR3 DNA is TGTGCCAGCAGTTTTTCAGGGGGACAGACCCAGTACTTC. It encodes CASSFSGGQTQYF.